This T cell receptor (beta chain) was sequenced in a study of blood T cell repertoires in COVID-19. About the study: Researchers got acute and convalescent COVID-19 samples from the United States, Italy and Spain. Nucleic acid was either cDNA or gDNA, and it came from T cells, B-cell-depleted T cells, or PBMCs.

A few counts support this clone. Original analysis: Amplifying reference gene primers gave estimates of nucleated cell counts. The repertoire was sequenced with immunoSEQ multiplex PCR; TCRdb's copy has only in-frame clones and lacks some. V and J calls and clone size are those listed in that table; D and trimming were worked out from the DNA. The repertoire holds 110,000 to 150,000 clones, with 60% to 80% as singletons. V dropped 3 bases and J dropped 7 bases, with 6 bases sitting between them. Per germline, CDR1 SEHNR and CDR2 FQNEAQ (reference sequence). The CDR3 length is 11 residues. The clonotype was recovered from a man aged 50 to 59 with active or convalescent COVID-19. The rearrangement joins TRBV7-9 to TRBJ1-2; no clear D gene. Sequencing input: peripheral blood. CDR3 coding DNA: TGTGCCAGCAGCTTCCAAGCTGGCTACACCTTC. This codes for CASSFQAGYTF.